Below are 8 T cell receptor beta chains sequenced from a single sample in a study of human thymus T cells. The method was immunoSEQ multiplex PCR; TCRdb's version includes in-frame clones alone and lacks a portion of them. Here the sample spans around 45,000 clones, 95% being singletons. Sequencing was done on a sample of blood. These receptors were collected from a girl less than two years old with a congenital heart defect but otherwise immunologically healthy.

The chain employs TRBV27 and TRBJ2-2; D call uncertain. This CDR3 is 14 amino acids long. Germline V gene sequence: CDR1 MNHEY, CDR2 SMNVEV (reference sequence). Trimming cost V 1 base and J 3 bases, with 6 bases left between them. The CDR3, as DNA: TGTGCCAGCAGTTTATATCGTTACACCGGGGAGCTGTTTTTT. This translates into CASSLYRYTGELFF.

DNA for the CDR3: TGTGCCAGCAGCCACGGAGGGGCTAGCGGGAGCTACGAGCAGTACTTC. Amino acids: CASSHGGASGSYEQYF. This chain joins TRBV5-8 and TRBJ2-7; 10 bases map to TRBD2. V was clipped by 4 bases and J by 3 bases; unmatched bases: 10. The germline gives CDR1 SGHTS, CDR2 YDEGEE. The CDR3 runs 16 residues.

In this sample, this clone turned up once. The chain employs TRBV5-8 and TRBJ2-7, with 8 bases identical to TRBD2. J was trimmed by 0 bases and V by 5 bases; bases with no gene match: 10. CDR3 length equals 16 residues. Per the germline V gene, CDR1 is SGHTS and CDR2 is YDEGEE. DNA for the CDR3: TGTGCCAGCAGTCGTCGAGGGACTAGGGCCTCCTACGAGCAGTACTTC. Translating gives CASSRRGTRASYEQYF.

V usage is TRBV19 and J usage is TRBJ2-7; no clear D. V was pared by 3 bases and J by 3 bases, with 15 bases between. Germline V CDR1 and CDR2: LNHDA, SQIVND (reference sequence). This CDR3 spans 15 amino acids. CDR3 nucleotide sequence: TGTGCCAGTAGTATCACGGCAGATTATTACTACGAGCAGTACTTC. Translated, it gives CASSITADYYYEQYF.

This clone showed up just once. The CDR3 region has the DNA TGTGCCAGCAGTTTAAGCCTCGGGACAGTGAATCAGCCCCAGCATTTT. This codes for CASSLSLGTVNQPQHF. The chain couples TRBV28 to TRBJ1-5, with 7 bases fitting TRBD1. The CDR3 spans 16 residues. After removal of 2 bases from V and 4 bases from J, the junction contained 8 bases not matched to a gene. The germline CDR1 and CDR2 sequences are MDHEN and SYDVKM.

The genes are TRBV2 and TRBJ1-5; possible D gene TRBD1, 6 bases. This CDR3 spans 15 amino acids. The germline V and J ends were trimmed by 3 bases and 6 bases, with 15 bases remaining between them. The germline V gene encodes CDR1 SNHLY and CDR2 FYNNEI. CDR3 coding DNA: TGTGCCAGCAGTGAGGGCAGGGGAAACTCTCAGCCCCAGCATTTT. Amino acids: CASSEGRGNSQPQHF. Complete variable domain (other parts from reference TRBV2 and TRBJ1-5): EPEVTQTPSHQVTQMGQEVILRCVPISNHLYFYWYRQILGQKVEFLVSFYNNEISEKSEIFDDQFSVERPDGSNFTLKIRSTKLEDSAMYFCASSEGRGNSQPQHFGDGTRLSIL.

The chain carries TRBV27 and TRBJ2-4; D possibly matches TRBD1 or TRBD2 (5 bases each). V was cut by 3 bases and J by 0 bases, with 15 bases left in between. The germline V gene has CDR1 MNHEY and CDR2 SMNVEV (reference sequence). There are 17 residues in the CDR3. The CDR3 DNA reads TGTGCCAGCAGTTTTATCGGGGACGAGTTAGCCAAAAACATTCAGTACTTC. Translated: CASSFIGDELAKNIQYF.

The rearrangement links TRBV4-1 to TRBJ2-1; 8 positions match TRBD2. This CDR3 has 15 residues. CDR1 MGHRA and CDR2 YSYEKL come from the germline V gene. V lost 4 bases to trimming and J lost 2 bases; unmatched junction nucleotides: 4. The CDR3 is CASSLTSGTYNEQFF. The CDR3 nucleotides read TGCGCCAGCAGCCTCACTAGCGGAACCTACAATGAGCAGTTCTTC.